The source of this T cell receptor (beta chain) is a study of T-cell reconstitution after alpha-beta-depleted transplantation in children (dated by TCRdb to about 2016). About the study as a whole: The study quantitatively tracked T-cell immune reconstitution after TCRalphabeta/CD19-depleted allogeneic hematopoietic cell transplantation in children using TCR repertoire profiling. Summary of the overall study and its limitations: In some patients, the high TCRbeta diversity seen at day 60 was put down to recipient T cells and intrathymic progenitors that had survived conditioning. The frequencies of hyperexpanded clones fell over the following months, and after one year, T-cell counts and TCRbeta diversity were mostly attributed to newly produced T cells. The apparently early recovery of alphabetaT-cell counts about two months after transplant reportedly depended on only several hundred rapidly expanded clones that came from non-depleted graft cells.

Receptor amplification or capture employed PCR. Sequencing was performed on an Illumina HiSeq 2500. TCR library preparation used molecular barcoding, with unique molecular identifiers applied to normalize quantification of the TCRbeta repertoire. Using fastp at Q25 and MiXCR, TCRdb reprocessed the public reads and kept productive beta chains. One record per CDR3 amino acid sequence lists the most common genes and DNA. A total of 550,000 to 800,000 distinct CDR3 sequences appear in this sample, approximately 14% of them only once. The ten largest make up 0.79% of the sample. This clonotype was detected ten times or more. Its antigen remains unidentified. Qualities for individual bases were not recorded, and no much larger clone is one base off. From its cysteine to its phenylalanine, the CDR3 spans 16 amino acids. Only the CDR3 region is kept as DNA, spanning 48 bases read in frame from base 1. Between the V and J ends, shortened by 4 bases and 5 bases respectively, the junction contains 20 bases. CDR1 SEHNR and CDR2 FQNEAQ are derived from the germline V gene (reference sequence).

The treatment or condition label, as the study defines it: allogeneic hematopoietic cell transplantation with graft depleted of TCRalphabeta T cells and CD19 B cells. Transplant recipients were children who received TCRalphabeta/CD19-depleted allogeneic hematopoietic cell grafts. The sequence derives from a girl aged 2 to 10 with congenital amegakaryocytic thrombocytopenia, due to receive a stem cell transplant. Sample: PBMCs, taken before TCRalphabeta/CD19-depleted stem cell transplant. The V gene is TRBV7-9 and the J gene is TRBJ2-5; the D segment could be TRBD2, given 6 matching bases. This receptor has the CDR3 CASSSIWGDRVETQYF. The DNA sequence is TGTGCCAGCAGCTCAATATGGGGGGATCGTGTTGAGACCCAGTACTTC.